The source of this TCR beta chain is a study of CD8+ T cells in alopecia areata. Background on the study: The percentage of affected scalp area served as the score of severity for treated patients.

Treatment reported: oral pan-JAK inhibitor, 5-10 mg twice daily. The CDR3 is 15 residues long. Germline assignment: CDR1 SGHRS and CDR2 YFSETQ. V was clipped by 0 bases and J by 4 bases, with 13 bases between them. Sequencing relied on a cDNA template that was reverse transcribed from extracted RNA. Profiled with immunoSEQ multiplex PCR; TCRdb holds only in-frame clones, not every one. This table holds around 180,000 clones, about 65% found once. This clonotype was sampled from a human donor with alopecia areata. This sample comprised CD4+ T cells sorted from blood, obtained around week 50, from a patient treated with tofacitinib. This chain links TRBV5-1 with TRBJ1-2, with D maybe TRBD1 (6 bases). As DNA, the CDR3 is TGCGCCAGCAGCTTGGCCGGGACAAGGGTCTATGGCTACACCTTC. This translates into CASSLAGTRVYGYTF.